These T cell receptor beta chains were read from a single sample in a study of beta chain features in type 1 diabetes. Profiling relied on immunoSEQ multiplex PCR, and the TCRdb table lists in-frame clones only, not all of them. Seen here are approximately 270,000 clones, about 13% observed once, and the top ten hold around 0.016%. The specimen was naive CD4+ T cells from blood. All receptors derive from a man aged 30 to 45 with type 1 diabetes. Both conserved end residues are part of each CDR3. The D gene is left open where the match is weak. Clone size appears in some rows only: once, few, many, or a class for an expanded clone.

size: NA; V: TRBV19; D: TRBD2; J: TRBJ2-7; CDR3: CASRSNTGTRGYEQYF; DNA: TGTGCCAGTAGAAGTAATACCGGGACTAGAGGCTACGAGCAGTACTTC
size: NA; V: TRBV11-2; D: TRBD2; J: TRBJ2-7; CDR3: CASSPRGLADSYEQYF; DNA: TGTGCCAGCAGCCCACGGGGACTAGCGGACTCCTACGAGCAGTACTTC
size: few; V: TRBV30; D: NA; J: TRBJ1-1; CDR3: CAWRSPQGNTEAFF; DNA: TGTGCCTGGCGTTCACCTCAGGGGAACACTGAAGCTTTCTTT
size: NA; V: TRBV7-9; D: NA; J: TRBJ2-6; CDR3: CASSLDNSGANVLTF; DNA: TGTGCCAGCAGCCTGGACAACTCTGGGGCCAACGTCCTGACTTTC
size: NA; V: TRBV28; D: TRBD1; J: TRBJ1-5; CDR3: CASSSGQGNQPQHF; DNA: TGTGCCAGCAGTTCGGGACAGGGCAATCAGCCCCAGCATTTT
size: few; V: TRBV15; D: NA; J: TRBJ2-7; CDR3: CATSRPGHLSYEQYF; DNA: TGTGCCACCAGCAGGCCCGGACATCTTTCCTACGAGCAGTACTTC
size: NA; V: TRBV4-1; D: NA; J: TRBJ2-4; CDR3: CASSQPTSLEAKNIQYF; DNA: TGCGCCAGCAGCCAACCTACGAGCCTAGAGGCCAAAAACATTCAGTACTTC
size: few; V: TRBV29-1; D: TRBD1; J: TRBJ1-5; CDR3: CSVRGQGINQPQHF; DNA: TGCAGCGTTCGAGGACAGGGGATCAATCAGCCCCAGCATTTT
size: NA; V: TRBV5-1; D: NA; J: TRBJ2-5; CDR3: CASSLGPGEETQYF; DNA: TGCGCCAGCAGCTTGGGGCCAGGGGAAGAGACCCAGTACTTC
size: NA; V: TRBV10-3; D: NA; J: TRBJ2-7; CDR3: CAISDSSAPSEQYF; DNA: TGTGCCATATCGGACAGTAGTGCCCCTAGCGAGCAGTACTTC
size: NA; V: TRBV19; D: TRBD2; J: TRBJ2-5; CDR3: CASSISSGRRETQYF; DNA: TGTGCCAGTAGTATTTCTAGCGGGAGACGAGAGACCCAGTACTTC
size: few; V: TRBV5-4; D: TRBD2; J: TRBJ2-5; CDR3: CASSPGTRGETQYF; DNA: TGTGCCAGCAGCCCCGGGACTAGAGGAGAGACCCAGTACTTC
size: NA; V: TRBV28; D: NA; J: TRBJ2-1; CDR3: CASSLTGSGLSEQFF; DNA: TGTGCCAGCAGTTTAACAGGGTCCGGACTGAGTGAGCAGTTCTTC
size: NA; V: TRBV7-3; D: TRBD2; J: TRBJ2-1; CDR3: CASSPGTSRNEQFF; DNA: TGTGCCAGCAGCCCTGGGACTAGCAGAAATGAGCAGTTCTTC
size: few; V: TRBV18; D: TRBD2; J: TRBJ2-2; CDR3: CASSQTSGPTGELFF; DNA: TGTGCCAGCTCACAGACTAGCGGCCCCACCGGGGAGCTGTTTTTT
size: NA; V: TRBV4-2; D: TRBD1; J: TRBJ1-2; CDR3: CASSHQGQGSYGGYTF; DNA: TGTGCCAGCAGCCACCAGGGACAGGGTTCCTACGGAGGCTACACCTTC
size: few; V: TRBV2; D: NA; J: TRBJ1-2; CDR3: CASWRGGGRGYGYTF; DNA: TGTGCCAGCTGGAGAGGGGGGGGCCGAGGCTATGGCTACACCTTC
size: few; V: TRBV28; D: TRBD1; J: TRBJ2-5; CDR3: CASSPGQVETQYF; DNA: TGTGCCAGCAGTCCGGGACAGGTAGAAACCCAGTACTTC
size: few; V: TRBV28; D: NA; J: TRBJ2-5; CDR3: CASSSPVETQYF; DNA: TGTGCCAGCAGTTCGCCGGTTGAGACCCAGTACTTC
size: few; V: TRBV9; D: NA; J: TRBJ2-7; CDR3: CASSVSQGNYEQYF; DNA: TGTGCCAGCAGCGTATCTCAGGGGAACTACGAGCAGTACTTC
size: NA; V: TRBV19; D: NA; J: TRBJ2-1; CDR3: CASRPRGLAYNEQFF; DNA: TGTGCCAGTAGGCCTCGTGGCCTTGCCTACAATGAGCAGTTCTTC
size: once; V: TRBV10-3; D: NA; J: TRBJ1-1; CDR3: CAISEQENTEAFF; DNA: TGTGCCATCAGTGAGCAGGAGAACACTGAAGCTTTCTTT
size: few; V: TRBV5-4; D: TRBD2; J: TRBJ2-3; CDR3: CASSPIGGRSVDTQYF; DNA: TGTGCCAGCAGCCCCATCGGCGGGAGGTCTGTCGATACGCAGTATTTT
size: few; V: TRBV5-1; D: NA; J: TRBJ1-1; CDR3: CASSFQEASTEAFF; DNA: TGCGCCAGCAGCTTTCAGGAGGCGAGCACTGAAGCTTTCTTT
size: NA; V: TRBV2; D: NA; J: TRBJ1-5; CDR3: CASRAGFRGTQPQHF; DNA: TGTGCCAGCAGAGCAGGGTTCAGGGGCACTCAGCCCCAGCATTTT
size: NA; V: TRBV7-3; D: TRBD2; J: TRBJ2-1; CDR3: CASSLGLASNNEQFF; DNA: TGTGCCAGCAGCCTAGGACTAGCGTCAAACAATGAGCAGTTCTTC
size: few; V: TRBV18; D: TRBD2; J: TRBJ2-1; CDR3: CASSGIAGNNEQFF; DNA: TGTGCCAGCTCTGGTATAGCGGGCAACAATGAGCAGTTCTTC
size: few; V: TRBV11-1; D: NA; J: TRBJ1-1; CDR3: CASAEMADYTEAFF; DNA: TGTGCCAGCGCTGAAATGGCTGATTACACTGAAGCTTTCTTT
size: NA; V: TRBV5-1; D: TRBD2; J: TRBJ2-1; CDR3: CASRPSGRTNNEQFF; DNA: TGCGCCAGCAGGCCTAGCGGGAGGACGAACAATGAGCAGTTCTTC
size: NA; V: TRBV5-6; D: TRBD1; J: TRBJ1-2; CDR3: CASSLEDRGRYGYTF; DNA: TGTGCCAGCAGCTTGGAGGACAGGGGGCGTTATGGCTACACCTTC
size: few; V: TRBV4-3; D: NA; J: TRBJ2-3; CDR3: CASSQAGSELPDTQYF; DNA: TGCGCCAGCAGCCAAGCGGGGTCGGAGCTCCCAGATACGCAGTATTTT
size: NA; V: TRBV5-1; D: NA; J: TRBJ1-2; CDR3: CASSEGYGYTF; DNA: TGCGCCAGCAGCGAGGGTTACGGCTACACCTTC
size: NA; V: TRBV15; D: NA; J: TRBJ1-1; CDR3: CATNPNGGDTEAFF; DNA: TGTGCCACCAACCCAAACGGAGGGGACACTGAAGCTTTCTTT
size: NA; V: TRBV6-5; D: NA; J: TRBJ2-7; CDR3: CASSGRGGEQYF; DNA: TGTGCCAGCAGCGGCCGAGGAGGCGAGCAGTACTTC
size: NA; V: TRBV15; D: NA; J: TRBJ2-3; CDR3: CATSRDWQGRRSNTQYF; DNA: TGTGCCACCAGCAGAGACTGGCAGGGAAGAAGATCGAATACGCAGTATTTT
size: NA; V: TRBV19; D: TRBD1; J: TRBJ1-2; CDR3: CASSIAGQGLYGYTF; DNA: TGTGCCAGTAGTATAGCAGGACAGGGTCTTTATGGCTACACCTTC
size: NA; V: TRBV7-2; D: NA; J: TRBJ2-2; CDR3: CASSFHGELFF; DNA: TGTGCCAGCAGCTTTCACGGGGAGCTGTTTTTT
size: few; V: TRBV7-9; D: NA; J: TRBJ2-1; CDR3: CASSLTQPRSYNEQFF; DNA: TGTGCCAGCAGCCTAACCCAGCCTAGAAGCTACAATGAGCAGTTCTTC
size: few; V: TRBV19; D: NA; J: TRBJ2-6; CDR3: CASSVSGANVLTF; DNA: TGTGCCAGTAGCGTATCTGGGGCCAACGTCCTGACTTTC
size: few; V: TRBV7-3; D: TRBD2; J: TRBJ2-1; CDR3: CASSFGLAGPGSYNEQFF; DNA: TGTGCCAGCAGCTTCGGGCTAGCGGGTCCCGGCTCCTACAATGAGCAGTTCTTC
size: few; V: TRBV6-5; D: TRBD2; J: TRBJ2-3; CDR3: CASSGTSGARDTQYF; DNA: TGTGCCAGCAGCGGGACTAGCGGAGCCCGAGATACGCAGTATTTT
size: few; V: TRBV7-2; D: NA; J: TRBJ2-4; CDR3: CASSLDPTGAKNIQYF; DNA: TGTGCCAGCAGCTTAGACCCCACCGGTGCCAAAAACATTCAGTACTTC
size: few; V: TRBV28; D: NA; J: TRBJ2-1; CDR3: CASSLLFRNEQFF; DNA: TGTGCCAGCAGTTTATTATTCCGGAATGAGCAGTTCTTC